The 24 T cell receptor beta chains in this list originate from one sample, sequenced in a study of cytomegalovirus exposure and HLA in healthy donors. 60 Vbeta and 13 Jbeta primers were used in PCR. Clones were read by immunoSEQ multiplex PCR, and TCRdb kept only the in-frame ones, dropping some. This sample has about 160,000 clones; around 84% occur once, and the top ten carry roughly 2.1%. Specimen: PBMCs. Receptor source: a man between 18 and 35 years old in good health and CMV-seropositive.

This chain joins TRBV7-9 and TRBJ2-5; 8 nucleotides line up with TRBD1. The J call may be incorrect, as the DNA end agrees better with TRBJ2-7. In germline, CDR1 is SEHNR, CDR2 FQNEAQ (reference sequence). The CDR3 runs to 14 residues. For the CDR3, the DNA is TGTGCCAGCAGCCCGACAGGGGCGGCGACCGAGCAGTACTTC. This gives the protein CASSPTGAATEQYF.

This chain connects TRBV4-3 to TRBJ1-4; D is undetermined. Per germline, CDR1 LGHNA and CDR2 YSLEER. The CDR3 has 14 residues. Between the trimmed V and J ends, which lost 4 bases and 8 bases, there was a span of 14 bases. The CDR3 DNA reads TGCGCCAGCAGCCCCCAGGTCCGTTGGGAAAAACTGTTTTTT. As protein: CASSPQVRWEKLFF.

CDR3 DNA sequence: TGTGCCATCAGTGAGTCAGGGGCAGCAGGCCAGCAGTACTTC. This translates into CAISESGAAGQQYF. This chain links TRBV10-3 with TRBJ2-7; maybe TRBD1 (5 bases). CDR3 size: 14 residues. The V gene lost 0 bases and the J gene lost 8 bases, with 14 bases spanning the gap. CDR1 is ENHRY and CDR2 is SYGVKD in the germline V gene.

The rearrangement uses TRBV7-2 and TRBJ2-7; TRBD2 aligns across 8 bases. In germline, CDR1 is SGHTA, CDR2 FQGNSA. V shed 5 bases and J 12 bases; nucleotides not matched to a gene: 12. The CDR3 has 13 residues. The CDR3 sequence is CASSPTGPGTRYF. CDR3 in DNA: TGTGCCAGCAGCCCTACGGGCCCCGGGACTAGGTACTTC.

V gene TRBV5-8 combines with J gene TRBJ2-7; 9 bases fit TRBD1. This CDR3 spans 16 amino acids. The germline gives CDR1 SGHTS, CDR2 YDEGEE. The trim removed 7 bases at V and 2 bases at J, leaving 13 bases unmatched. CDR3 in amino acids: CASLVVRTGVPYEQYF. The CDR3 region has the DNA TGTGCCAGCCTGGTGGTCCGGACAGGGGTTCCCTACGAGCAGTACTTC. Full variable domain (outside the CDR3, taken from reference TRBV5-8 and TRBJ2-7): EAGVTQSPTHLIKTRGQQATLRCSPISGHTSVYWYQQALGLGLQFLLWYDEGEERNRGNFPPRFSGRQFPNYSSELNVNALELEDSALYLCASLVVRTGVPYEQYFGPGTRLTVT.

This clone was recorded a few times. The chain recombines TRBV10-3 with TRBJ2-3, with D tentatively TRBD2 (5 bases). The CDR3 runs to 14 residues. Per germline, CDR1 ENHRY and CDR2 SYGVKD. Trimming took 0 bases from V and 4 from J, leaving 8 bases between them. The CDR3 protein is CAISESGGADTQYF. The CDR3 region has the DNA TGTGCCATCAGTGAGTCTGGAGGTGCAGATACGCAGTATTTT.

The chain joins TRBV7-2 to TRBJ2-1, with TRBD2 identical over 7 bases. The V and J ends lost 0 bases and 4 bases, in that order; junction bases with no gene match: 0. This CDR3 is built from 14 residues. In germline, CDR1 is SGHTA, CDR2 FQGNSA. The CDR3 is CASSLAGGYNEQFF. The CDR3 bases are TGTGCCAGCAGCTTAGCGGGGGGGTACAATGAGCAGTTCTTC.

The genes are TRBV6-5 and TRBJ2-5; TRBD1 agrees at 10 bases. Germline CDR1 MNHEY, CDR2 SVGAGI. This CDR3 is built from 15 residues. V lost 5 bases, J lost 5 bases, and 8 bases stayed unmatched. The CDR3 sequence: CASSRGDRGPETQYF. The CDR3 DNA sequence: TGTGCCAGCAGTCGGGGGGACAGGGGCCCGGAGACCCAGTACTTC.

The V gene is TRBV6-6, the J gene TRBJ2-7; TRBD2 matches 8 bases. Germline V CDR1 and CDR2: MNHNY, SVGAGI (reference sequence). Germline trimming cut 11 bases from V and 2 bases from J; bases unmatched to any gene: 11. This CDR3 spans 14 amino acids. The CDR3 DNA is TGTGCCGCCGGGAAAGCGGGGGCCCCCTACGAGCAGTACTTC. This encodes CAAGKAGAPYEQYF.

The chain is built from TRBV7-8 and TRBJ1-4, with D unclear. V dropped 1 base and J dropped 2 bases, with 17 bases sitting between them. There are 18 residues in the CDR3. Per the germline V gene, CDR1 is SGHVS and CDR2 is FQNEAQ. The CDR3 nucleotides read TGTGCCAGCAGCTTAGTGATCTCGGTGAGAGGGACTAATGAAAAACTGTTTTTT. It specifies CASSLVISVRGTNEKLFF.

The chain recombines TRBV19 with TRBJ1-1; 8 bases match TRBD1. The germline V gene encodes CDR1 LNHDA and CDR2 SQIVND (reference sequence). CDR3 size: 13 residues. J lost 5 bases, V lost 6 bases, and 5 bases had no gene match. The CDR3 reads CASRDRDATEAFF. The CDR3 nucleotides are TGTGCCAGTAGGGACAGGGACGCGACTGAAGCTTTCTTT. The whole variable domain, filled in from reference TRBV19 and TRBJ1-1, reads DGGITQSPKYLFRKEGQNVTLSCEQNLNHDAMYWYRQDPGQGLRLIYYSQIVNDFQKGDIAEGYSVSREKKESFPLTVTSAQKNPTAFYLCASRDRDATEAFFGQGTRLTVV.

This sequence joins TRBV4-2 and TRBJ1-5, with unresolved D. The CDR3 consists of 16 residues. V lost 4 bases, J lost 0 bases, and 13 bases lay in between. Germline-derived CDR1 and CDR2 are LGHNA and YNFKEQ. The CDR3: CASSLGPADSNQPQHF. For the CDR3, the DNA is TGTGCCAGCAGCCTTGGTCCCGCAGATAGCAATCAGCCCCAGCATTTT.

The CDR3 is CASSDSTGFEETQYF. The CDR3, as DNA: TGTGCCAGCAGTGACTCCACAGGGTTCGAGGAGACCCAGTACTTC. The rearrangement joins TRBV6-1 to TRBJ2-5, with D perhaps TRBD1 (6 bases). Germline CDR1 reads MNHNS; CDR2 reads SASEGT. Trimming left V 3 bases short and J 5 bases short, with 16 bases between. The CDR3 covers 15 residues.

The genes are TRBV5-5 and TRBJ2-7; 9 nucleotides match TRBD2. The CDR3 runs to 14 residues. From germline, CDR1 is SGHKS and CDR2 YYEKEE (reference sequence). The V gene end was trimmed by 0 bases and the J gene end by 12 bases; junction bases not matched to a gene: 10. For the CDR3, the DNA is TGTGCCAGCAGCTTGGAAAGCGGGGGGTTTCTCCTGTACTTC. Its protein is CASSLESGGFLLYF.

V usage is TRBV7-9 and J usage is TRBJ1-1; the D gene is possibly TRBD1 (6 bases). This CDR3 has 13 amino acids. Germline CDR1 is SEHNR and CDR2 is FQNEAQ (reference sequence). CDR3 protein: CSGEGQLNTEAFF. CDR3 bases: TGTTCCGGCGAGGGACAACTGAACACTGAAGCTTTCTTT.

The gene calls are TRBV10-3 and TRBJ2-3; TRBD2 matches 9 bases. V gave up 6 bases and J gave up 4 bases; unmatched junction bases: 8. The CDR3 is made up of 15 amino acids. Germline V gene sequence: CDR1 ENHRY, CDR2 SYGVKD. CDR3 in amino acids: CAISGLAITSDTQYF. The CDR3 nucleotides read TGTGCCATCAGCGGACTAGCGATTACATCAGATACGCAGTATTTT.

This rearrangement joins TRBV5-5 to TRBJ2-7, with a weak D call TRBD1 (5 bases). The V end was cut by 4 bases, the J end by 4 bases, with 18 bases between. The length of the CDR3 is 15 residues. Germline CDR1 is SGHKS and CDR2 is YYEKEE (reference sequence). As DNA, the CDR3 is TGTGCCAGCAGCGGGAAAGGACACGACCGGTACGAGCAGTACTTC. This translates into CASSGKGHDRYEQYF.

The chain links TRBV19 to TRBJ2-2; TRBD1 matches 7 bases. Germline V CDR1 and CDR2: LNHDA, SQIVND (reference sequence). V was pared by 6 bases and J by 7 bases, with 8 bases of the junction left unmatched. The length of the CDR3 is 14 residues. The CDR3 sequence is CASSPGQFGGELFF. The CDR3 DNA reads as TGTGCCAGTAGCCCGGGACAGTTCGGCGGGGAGCTGTTTTTT.

The genes are TRBV11-2 and TRBJ1-6; D is possibly TRBD1 (6 bases). The CDR3 consists of 16 residues. Per germline, CDR1 SGHAT and CDR2 FQNNGV. V was cut by 6 bases and J by 6 bases, with 18 bases left in between. CDR3 sequence reads: CASRRSSGQTNSPLHF. The CDR3 DNA is TGTGCCAGCAGACGCAGCTCCGGACAGACTAATTCACCCCTCCACTTT.

This sequence joins TRBV6-1 and TRBJ2-2; 8 nucleotides align to TRBD2. This CDR3 has 14 amino acids. Germline assignment: CDR1 MNHNS and CDR2 SASEGT. V gave up 7 bases and J gave up 4 bases; unmatched junction bases: 5. The CDR3, as DNA: TGTGCCAGCAAGGGCCTAGCGGGCACCGGGGAGCTGTTTTTT. Translating it yields CASKGLAGTGELFF.

This clone was recorded only once. The rearrangement joins TRBV5-4 to TRBJ1-6; TRBD1 is a possible D gene (5 bases). Trimming removed 2 bases at V and 14 bases at J, with 11 bases between. The CDR3 spans 12 residues. The germline gives CDR1 SGHNT, CDR2 YYREEE (reference sequence). The DNA for the CDR3 is TGTGCCAGCAGCTTTTTTCGGGGGACCCTCCACTTT. Amino acids: CASSFFRGTLHF.

With regard to this clone: This sample also contains other DNA sequences that code for the same CDR3. The chain is built from TRBV5-1 and TRBJ2-5; D may be TRBD1 (5 bases). The CDR3 has 13 amino acids. Trimming removed 5 bases at V and 0 bases at J, with 8 bases between. Germline V CDR1 and CDR2: SGHRS, YFSETQ. Written as DNA, the CDR3 is TGCGCCAGCAGTTTGACAGACCAAGAGACCCAGTACTTC. This sequence encodes CASSLTDQETQYF.

This chain connects TRBV6-6 to TRBJ1-3; D may be TRBD1 (5 bases). The CDR3 extends over 16 amino acids. V lost 1 base and J lost 0, with 10 bases in between. The V gene's germline CDR1 is MNHNY and CDR2 SVGAGI (reference sequence). CDR3 sequence: CASSYWRGFSGNTIYF. The CDR3 DNA follows: TGTGCCAGCAGTTACTGGAGGGGCTTCTCTGGAAACACCATATATTTT.

Details on this clone: The germline gene is not matched at one end of the junction; a read error may be the cause. J is TRBJ2-3 and V is TRBV6-1; D remains ambiguous. The CDR3 has 13 amino acids. Germline assignment: CDR1 MNHNS and CDR2 SASEGT. The CDR3 sequence is CAGSVLVIDTQYF. CDR3 in DNA: TGTGCCGGCAGTGTCTTAGTCATCGATACGCAGTATTTT.